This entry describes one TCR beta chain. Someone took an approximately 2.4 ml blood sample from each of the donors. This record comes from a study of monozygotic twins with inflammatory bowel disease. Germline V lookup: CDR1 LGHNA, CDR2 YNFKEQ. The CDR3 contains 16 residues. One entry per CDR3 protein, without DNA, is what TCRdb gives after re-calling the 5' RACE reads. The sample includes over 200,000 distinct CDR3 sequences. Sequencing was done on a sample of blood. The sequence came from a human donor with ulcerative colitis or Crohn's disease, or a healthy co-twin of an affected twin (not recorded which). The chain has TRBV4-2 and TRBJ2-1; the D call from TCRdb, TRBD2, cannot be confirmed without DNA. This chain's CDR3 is CASSQIGLAVHNEQFF.